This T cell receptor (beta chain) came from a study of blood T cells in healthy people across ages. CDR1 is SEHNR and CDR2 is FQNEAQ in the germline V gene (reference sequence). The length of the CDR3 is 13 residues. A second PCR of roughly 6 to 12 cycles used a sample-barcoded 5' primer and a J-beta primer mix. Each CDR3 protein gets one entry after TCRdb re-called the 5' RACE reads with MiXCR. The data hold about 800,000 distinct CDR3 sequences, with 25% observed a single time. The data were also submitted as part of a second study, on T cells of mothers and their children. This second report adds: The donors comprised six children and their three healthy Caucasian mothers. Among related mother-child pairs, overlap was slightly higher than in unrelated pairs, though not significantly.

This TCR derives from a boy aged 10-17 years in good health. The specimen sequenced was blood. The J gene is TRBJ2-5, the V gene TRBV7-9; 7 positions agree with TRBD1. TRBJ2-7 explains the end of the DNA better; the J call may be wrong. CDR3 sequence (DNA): TGTGCCAGCAGGGGGACAGCCCTTTACGAGCAGTACTTC. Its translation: CASRGTALYEQYF.